This T cell receptor (beta chain) was identified in a study of PD-1 blockade in classical Hodgkin lymphoma. Turning to the study itself: Nivolumab was given intravenously to patients at 3 mg/kg every 2 weeks. Study-wide points: What drove the repertoire differences, possibly disease activity or prior therapy, has not been defined. CD4+ but not CD8+ TCR diversity rose significantly by C4D1.

Sequencing used immunoSEQ multiplex PCR; TCRdb keeps in-frame clones, though not all of them. The data contain around 17,000 clones, roughly three quarters of them singletons. Documented time point: cycle 4 day 1 (C4D1), after less than 7 weeks of nivolumab. All patients experienced relapse after autologous stem cell transplantation, and brentuximab vedotin exposure was variable. Magnetic negative selection purified CD4+ T cells from thawed PBMCs. Only a few counts were recorded for this clone. Its antigen is currently unknown. The same CDR3 also results from other DNA sequences found in this sample. Germline CDR1 is SGHRS and CDR2 is YFSETQ. The length of the CDR3 is 17 residues. The trim removed 4 bases at V and 1 base at J, leaving 9 bases unmatched.

The chain employs TRBV5-1 and TRBJ2-7, with TRBD1 matching over 12 bases. Specimen: CD4+ T cells from blood, collected before the fourth cycle of nivolumab. The source is a human donor with classical Hodgkin lymphoma. The CDR3 sequence is CASSTPWDRGLSYEQYF. CDR3 nucleotide sequence: TGCGCCAGCAGCACCCCCTGGGACAGGGGGCTATCCTACGAGCAGTACTTC.